The subject of this entry is one T cell receptor beta chain. The data originate from a study of blood T cell repertoires in COVID-19. Across the whole study: T cells, B-cell-depleted T cells, or PBMCs supplied cDNA or gDNA.

Trimming shortened V by 4 bases and J by 5 bases, and 17 bases separated the two germline ends. The CDR3 extends over 16 amino acids. The germline CDR1 and CDR2 sequences are LGHDT and YNNKEL (reference sequence). The protocol was immunoSEQ multiplex PCR, while the TCRdb copy is restricted to in-frame clones and leaves out a portion. The sample lists 150,000 to 200,000 clones, 89% occurring once. This receptor was obtained from a man younger than 35 who had recovered from COVID-19. The sequenced sample consisted of peripheral blood. This chain joins TRBV3-1 (or the pseudogene TRBV3-2) and TRBJ2-2; D is perhaps TRBD2 (5 bases). CDR3 protein: CASSPGSGVRTGELFF. The CDR3 bases are TGTGCCAGCAGCCCTGGGAGCGGAGTTCGTACCGGGGAGCTGTTTTTT.